One and the same sample provided the 29 T cell receptor beta chains below, sequenced in a study of chemoradiotherapy in HPV16-positive cancers. The method was immunoSEQ multiplex PCR; TCRdb's version includes in-frame clones alone and lacks a portion of them. The data show more than 7,500 clones, 85% to 90% seen once. This sample comprised blood, obtained from a patient who underwent chemoradiotherapy. Receptors originate from a human donor with HPV-associated anogenital cancer.

The rearrangement joins TRBV19 to TRBJ2-5; possible D gene TRBD1, 5 bases. Germline CDR1 LNHDA, CDR2 SQIVND (reference sequence). Trimming took 6 bases from V and 4 from J, leaving 9 bases between them. This CDR3 contains 12 residues. For the CDR3, the DNA is TGTGCCAGTAGCACTACAGGAGAGACCCAGTACTTC. Its protein product is CASSTTGETQYF. Full variable domain (rest looked up from reference TRBV19 and TRBJ2-5): DGGITQSPKYLFRKEGQNVTLSCEQNLNHDAMYWYRQDPGQGLRLIYYSQIVNDFQKGDIAEGYSVSREKKESFPLTVTSAQKNPTAFYLCASSTTGETQYFGPGTRLLVL.

The chain links TRBV19 to TRBJ1-4, with a tentative D call TRBD1 (6 bases). The CDR3 is 15 residues long. The V end lost 5 bases, the J end lost 6 bases, and 16 bases lay between the germline ends. The germline gives CDR1 LNHDA, CDR2 SQIVND (reference sequence). The DNA of the CDR3 is TGTGCCAGTAGTCCGGATGGCCAGGGGCATGAAAAACTGTTTTTT. Its translation: CASSPDGQGHEKLFF.

The chain recombines TRBV4-1 with TRBJ1-1, with D possibly matching TRBD1 (6 bases). The CDR3 covers 14 residues. V dropped 4 bases and J dropped 9 bases, with 18 bases sitting between them. Germline V gene lookup returns CDR1 MGHRA and CDR2 YSYEKL. CDR3 in amino acids: CASSRPARGGKAFF. CDR3 bases: TGCGCCAGCAGCCGCCCAGCTAGGGGGGGGAAAGCTTTCTTT.

The chain is built from TRBV28 and TRBJ1-5; D is ambiguous. Trimming took 5 bases from V and 1 from J, leaving 15 bases between them. The CDR3 is made up of 16 amino acids. Germline assignment: CDR1 MDHEN and CDR2 SYDVKM. The CDR3, as DNA: TGTGCCAGCAGTGGGATACTTGGGAGAAGCAATCAGCCCCAGCATTTT. Translated, it gives CASSGILGRSNQPQHF.

J is TRBJ1-2 and V is TRBV6-5; D not resolved. Trimming removed 2 bases at V and 7 bases at J, with 2 bases between. The CDR3 contains 10 residues. Germline lookup yields CDR1 MNHEY and CDR2 SVGAGI. The CDR3: CASSYGGYTF. CDR3 sequence (DNA): TGTGCCAGCAGTTACGGTGGCTACACCTTC.

The V gene is TRBV28, the J gene TRBJ2-5; TRBD2 aligns across 8 bases. Germline V gene sequence: CDR1 MDHEN, CDR2 SYDVKM. The CDR3 sequence is 15 residues long. V dropped 1 base and J dropped 1; count of bases not matched to a gene: 2. CDR3: CASSLLAGTQETQYF. The CDR3 nucleotides are TGTGCCAGCAGTTTATTAGCGGGAACCCAAGAGACCCAGTACTTC.

V and J are TRBV27 and TRBJ1-1; D remains ambiguous. The CDR3 spans 13 residues. Germline V gene sequence: CDR1 MNHEY, CDR2 SMNVEV (reference sequence). The V end lost 3 bases, the J end lost 1 base, and 6 bases lay between the germline ends. CDR3 sequence (DNA): TGTGCCAGCAGTTTCGCCACGAACACTGAAGCTTTCTTT. Translated, it gives CASSFATNTEAFF.

This rearrangement joins TRBV15 to TRBJ1-2; D possibly corresponds to TRBD1 (5 bases). The V gene's germline CDR1 is LNHNV and CDR2 YYDKDF (reference sequence). This CDR3 comprises 16 residues. Trimming cost V 0 bases and J 2 bases, with 13 bases left between them. Here the CDR3 DNA reads TGTGCCACCAGCAGAGAACTGAAGGGACCCAACTATGGCTACACCTTC. Encoded protein: CATSRELKGPNYGYTF.

V is TRBV21-1 and J is TRBJ1-1; the table calls TRBD1, which could not be checked here. TRBV21-1 is a pseudogene segment. The CDR3 has 19 residues. In nucleotides, the CDR3 is TGTGCCAGCAGCGGCCCCTCCGGACAGGGCTCAACTTCGTACACTGAAGCTTTCTTT. Translating it yields CASSGPSGQGSTSYTEAFF.

The chain recombines TRBV5-6 with TRBJ1-1; 8 positions match TRBD1. This CDR3 contains 14 residues. From germline, CDR1 is SGHDT and CDR2 YYEEEE. J gave up 6 bases and V 5 bases, and 9 bases lay outside the gene matches. CDR3 protein: CASSRGTGGAEAFF. The CDR3, as DNA: TGTGCCAGCAGTCGAGGGACAGGAGGGGCTGAAGCTTTCTTT.

The rearrangement links TRBV19 to TRBJ1-1; perhaps TRBD1 as D (5 bases). The germline CDR1 and CDR2 sequences are LNHDA and SQIVND (reference sequence). The germline V and J ends were trimmed by 6 bases and 5 bases, with 13 bases remaining between them. The CDR3 runs 13 residues. CDR3 sequence: CASSQGMRTEAFF. The DNA for the CDR3 is TGTGCCAGTAGCCAGGGAATGAGGACTGAAGCTTTCTTT.

The rearrangement uses TRBV7-2 and TRBJ1-3; no clear D gene. Germline V gene sequence: CDR1 SGHTA, CDR2 FQGNSA. Trimming left V 1 base short and J 0 bases short, with 10 bases between. The CDR3 consists of 16 residues. In DNA, the CDR3 is TGTGCCAGCAGCTTAGAGAGGGCCCGCTCTGGAAACACCATATATTTT. It yields the protein CASSLERARSGNTIYF. Complete variable domain (other parts from reference TRBV7-2 and TRBJ1-3): GAGVSQSPSNKVTEKGKDVELRCDPISGHTALYWYRQSLGQGLEFLIYFQGNSAPDKSGLPSDRFSAERTGGSVSTLTIQRTQQEDSAVYLCASSLERARSGNTIYFGEGSWLTVV.

This chain links TRBV11-2 with TRBJ2-1, with 12 bases identical to TRBD2. V gave up 1 base and J gave up 15 bases; unmatched junction bases: 4. This CDR3 region has 13 residues. From germline, CDR1 is SGHAT and CDR2 FQNNGV. The CDR3 reads CASSLGLAGVPFF. DNA of the CDR3: TGTGCCAGCAGCTTAGGACTAGCGGGAGTACCGTTCTTC.

The rearrangement joins TRBV7-9 to TRBJ2-7; D is perhaps TRBD1 or TRBD2 (5 bases each). The CDR3 covers 12 residues. V lost 5 bases and J lost 12, with 17 bases in between. From germline, CDR1 is SEHNR and CDR2 FQNEAQ (reference sequence). The CDR3 is CASSDEMGVRYF. The CDR3 nucleotides are TGTGCCAGCAGCGACGAGATGGGGGTACGGTACTTC.

The chain carries TRBV29-1 and TRBJ1-2; TRBD1 matches at 10 bases. Germline CDR1 and CDR2: SQVTM and ANQGSEA. This CDR3 has 15 residues. The junction had 7 bases not matched to a gene; V was cut back by 2 bases and J by 4 bases. The CDR3 here is CSVEFWWTGGYGYTF. CDR3 nucleotide sequence: TGCAGCGTTGAATTTTGGTGGACAGGGGGCTATGGCTACACCTTC.

This clone showed up just a few times. V and J are TRBV2 and TRBJ1-5, with 7 positions matching TRBD1. The CDR3 consists of 14 residues. Germline-derived CDR1 and CDR2 are SNHLY and FYNNEI. Trimming cost V 5 bases and J 1 base; bases outside gene matches: 2. CDR3 nucleotides: TGTGCCAGCAGTAAGGGACAGAGCAATCAGCCCCAGCATTTT. It translates to CASSKGQSNQPQHF.

This clone showed up just once. This chain connects TRBV6-6 to TRBJ1-5; D remains unclear. CDR1 and CDR2 (germline): MNHNY, SVGAGI (reference sequence). The V gene lost 4 bases and the J gene lost 2 bases, with 6 bases spanning the gap. The CDR3 contains 13 residues. DNA of the CDR3: TGTGCCAGCAGTTGGCAGGGCAATCAGCCCCAGCATTTT. Translated: CASSWQGNQPQHF.

The chain recombines TRBV6-4 with TRBJ2-2; D remains ambiguous. The V gene lost 1 base and the J gene lost 3 bases, with 3 bases spanning the gap. The CDR3 covers 13 residues. CDR1 is MRHNA, CDR2 SNTAGT, per germline. The CDR3: CASSDWDTGELFF. The DNA of the CDR3 is TGTGCCAGCAGTGACTGGGACACCGGGGAGCTGTTTTTT.

The rearrangement links TRBV5-5 to TRBJ2-1; tentative D call: TRBD1 (5 bases). Germline lookup yields CDR1 SGHKS and CDR2 YYEKEE (reference sequence). This CDR3 comprises 16 residues. Trimming took off 1 base at V and 2 bases at J, with 13 bases between the two ends. Written as DNA, the CDR3 is TGTGCCAGCAGCTTGATCCCCCAACAGGCCTACAATGAGCAGTTCTTC. This encodes CASSLIPQQAYNEQFF.

The V call is TRBV9, the J call TRBJ2-3; 7 bases are shared with TRBD1. CDR1 SGDLS and CDR2 YYNGEE come from the germline V gene. J gave up 4 bases and V 5 bases, and 7 bases lay outside the gene matches. CDR3 length equals 14 residues. DNA for the CDR3: TGTGCCAGCAGGAGGGGGCAGACCGCAGATACGCAGTATTTT. As protein: CASRRGQTADTQYF.

V usage is TRBV6-4 and J usage is TRBJ2-5, with a possible D match to TRBD2 (6 bases). Germline V lookup: CDR1 MRHNA, CDR2 SNTAGT. The CDR3 loop spans 15 amino acids. V was clipped by 3 bases and J by 2 bases, with 13 bases between them. CDR3 region: CASSEGAAGQETQYF. CDR3 DNA: TGTGCCAGCAGTGAAGGTGCGGCGGGGCAAGAGACCCAGTACTTC.

With regard to this clone: At one of its ends the junction is not consistent with the germline gene, which may arise from a read error. In DNA form, the CDR3 reads TGCGCCAGCAACCAAGACCTCAATTATCGTTCACCCCTCCACTTT. Amino acid sequence: CASNQDLNYRSPLHF. This rearrangement joins TRBV4-1 to TRBJ1-6, with D unclear. This CDR3 region has 15 residues. Germline V CDR1 and CDR2: MGHRA, YSYEKL.

V gene TRBV27 combines with J gene TRBJ1-5; 8 positions agree with TRBD1. Per the germline V gene, CDR1 is MNHEY and CDR2 is SMNVEV (reference sequence). The CDR3 runs 16 residues. The V gene end was trimmed by 6 bases and the J gene end by 3 bases; junction bases not matched to a gene: 10. CDR3 bases: TGTGCCAGCAGCAAGGAGTGGACAGGGCTCAATCAGCCCCAGCATTTT. This gives the protein CASSKEWTGLNQPQHF.

The chain employs TRBV27 and TRBJ2-1, with TRBD2 matching 8 bases. The CDR3 covers 18 residues. V shed 5 bases and J 8 bases; nucleotides not matched to a gene: 20. CDR1 and CDR2 (germline): MNHEY, SMNVEV (reference sequence). As DNA, the CDR3 is TGTGCCAGCAGTCCCGACCCCGGGACTAGGAGGGCTGGGTATGAGCAGTTCTTC. This gives the protein CASSPDPGTRRAGYEQFF.

This chain joins TRBV4-1 and TRBJ1-1; TRBD1 agrees at 7 bases. The CDR3 loop spans 14 amino acids. The ends lost 1 base at V and 7 bases at J; junction bases unmatched: 6. The V gene's germline CDR1 is MGHRA and CDR2 YSYEKL. CDR3 sequence reads: CASSQAPGQVEAFF. DNA for the CDR3: TGCGCCAGCAGCCAAGCCCCTGGACAGGTTGAAGCTTTCTTT.

This clone was seen once. This chain connects TRBV5-6 to TRBJ1-1, with 11 nucleotides matching TRBD1. V lost 0 bases, J lost 5 bases, and 9 bases stayed unmatched. The CDR3 has 17 residues. Germline CDR1 reads SGHDT; CDR2 reads YYEEEE. The CDR3 DNA sequence: TGTGCCAGCAGCTTGGGTCCAGGACAGGGGGCAGGGACTGAAGCTTTCTTT. It encodes CASSLGPGQGAGTEAFF.

The CDR3 sequence: CASRRGAGTGYSGANVLTF. The CDR3 region has the DNA TGTGCCAGTCGTCGCGGGGCCGGGACAGGATACTCTGGGGCCAACGTCCTGACTTTC. This chain connects TRBV19 to TRBJ2-6; 8 bases line up with TRBD1. The V and J ends lost 8 bases and 0 bases, in that order; junction bases with no gene match: 15. Germline CDR1 is LNHDA and CDR2 is SQIVND (reference sequence). The length of the CDR3 is 19 residues. The whole variable domain, remainder taken from reference TRBV19 and TRBJ2-6, is DGGITQSPKYLFRKEGQNVTLSCEQNLNHDAMYWYRQDPGQGLRLIYYSQIVNDFQKGDIAEGYSVSREKKESFPLTVTSAQKNPTAFYLCASRRGAGTGYSGANVLTFGAGSRLTVL.

V usage is TRBV2 and J usage is TRBJ1-2; D is uncertain. V was clipped by 6 bases and J by 8 bases, with 10 bases between them. CDR3 length: 11 amino acids. CDR1 and CDR2 (germline): SNHLY, FYNNEI. CDR3 sequence (DNA): TGTGCCAGCAGCGTAGATAGAGGCTACACCTTC. Protein sequence: CASSVDRGYTF.

This rearrangement joins TRBV11-2 to TRBJ2-1, with 11 positions matching TRBD2. The CDR3 has 17 amino acids. CDR1 is SGHAT and CDR2 is FQNNGV in the germline V gene. Trimming removed 1 base from V and 4 bases from J; junction bases left unmatched: 6. The CDR3 protein is CASSLALLAGGYNEQFF. CDR3 in DNA: TGTGCCAGCAGCTTAGCTCTCCTAGCGGGAGGATACAATGAGCAGTTCTTC. The full variable domain, its missing parts supplied by reference TRBV11-2 and TRBJ2-1, is EAGVAQSPRYKIIEKRQSVAFWCNPISGHATLYWYQQILGQGPKLLIQFQNNGVVDDSQLPKDRFSAERLKGVDSTLKIQPAKLEDSAVYLCASSLALLAGGYNEQFFGPGTRLTVL.